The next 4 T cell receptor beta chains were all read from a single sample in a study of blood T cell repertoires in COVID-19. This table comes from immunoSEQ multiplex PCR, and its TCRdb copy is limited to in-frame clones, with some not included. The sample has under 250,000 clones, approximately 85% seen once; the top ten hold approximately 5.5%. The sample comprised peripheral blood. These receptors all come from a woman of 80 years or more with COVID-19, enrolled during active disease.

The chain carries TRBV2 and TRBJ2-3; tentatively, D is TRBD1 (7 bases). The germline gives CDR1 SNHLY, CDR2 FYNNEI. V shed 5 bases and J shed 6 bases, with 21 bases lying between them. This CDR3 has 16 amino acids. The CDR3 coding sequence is TGTGCCAGCAGTATTGGAGGGGGCATTTCAGTGGATACGCAGTATTTT. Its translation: CASSIGGGISVDTQYF.

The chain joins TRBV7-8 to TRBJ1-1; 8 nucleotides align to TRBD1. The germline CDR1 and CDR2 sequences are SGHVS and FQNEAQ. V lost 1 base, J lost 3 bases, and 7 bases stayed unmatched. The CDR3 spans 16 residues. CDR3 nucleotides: TGTGCCAGCAGCTTAGAGGCAGGGGGCGCCTACACTGAAGCTTTCTTT. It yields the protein CASSLEAGGAYTEAFF.

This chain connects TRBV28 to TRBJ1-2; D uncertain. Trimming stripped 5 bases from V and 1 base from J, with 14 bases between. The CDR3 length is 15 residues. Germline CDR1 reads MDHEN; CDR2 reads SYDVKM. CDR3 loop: CASSRGGKDNYGYTF. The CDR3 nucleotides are TGTGCCAGCAGTCGGGGAGGAAAGGATAACTATGGCTACACCTTC.

The CDR3 DNA is TGTGCCAGCAGCCAAGATCCTACGGCAGGAAACTATGGCTACACCTTC. This encodes CASSQDPTAGNYGYTF. V usage is TRBV14 and J usage is TRBJ1-2; no definite D call. The V and J ends lost 0 bases and 2 bases respectively, with 13 bases between them. Germline loops: CDR1 SGHDN, CDR2 FVKESK. The CDR3 totals 16 residues.